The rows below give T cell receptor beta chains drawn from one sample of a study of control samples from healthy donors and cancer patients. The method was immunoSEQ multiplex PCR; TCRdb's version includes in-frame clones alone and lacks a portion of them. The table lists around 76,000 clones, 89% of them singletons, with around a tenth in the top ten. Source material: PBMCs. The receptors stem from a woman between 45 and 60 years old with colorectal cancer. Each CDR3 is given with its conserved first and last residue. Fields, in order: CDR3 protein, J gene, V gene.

CASSQDRALYLNTEAFF,TRBJ1-1,TRBV14
CASSESQQLTQYF,TRBJ2-5,TRBV9
CASSLDGGGNQPQHF,TRBJ1-5,TRBV7-8
CASSSFNNEQFF,TRBJ2-1,TRBV7-8
CASTVGGSGELFF,TRBJ2-2,TRBV19
CASSQVSQGENIQYF,TRBJ2-4,TRBV4-1
CASSDRRQGEQPQHF,TRBJ1-5,TRBV10-2
CASSDIWGYTF,TRBJ1-2,TRBV6-1
CASSEARGNTEAFF,TRBJ1-1,TRBV2
CATRDLADTQYF,TRBJ2-3,TRBV15
CASSQKATGTGNTEAFF,TRBJ1-1,TRBV4-1
CASSLDGLSGANVLTF,TRBJ2-6,TRBV5-1
CASSLDRVGNQPQHF,TRBJ1-5,TRBV18
CASSIGSGVGQPQHF,TRBJ1-5,TRBV19
CASSQRGGYQETQYF,TRBJ2-5,TRBV3-1/TRBV3-2
CASSFDLHRDAFF,TRBJ1-1,TRBV7-2
CASSSQGMRETQYF,TRBJ2-5,TRBV19
CASRRFLGRDNQPQHF,TRBJ1-5,TRBV19
CASSQEMTRGTEAFF,TRBJ1-1,TRBV4-1
CASSLLQGSSPLHF,TRBJ1-6,TRBV7-2
CASSVVSEGETQYF,TRBJ2-5,TRBV19
CASSGADQLAKNIQYF,TRBJ2-4,TRBV19
CATSRDSMVYSPLHF,TRBJ1-6,TRBV15
CASSNRESGYQETQYF,TRBJ2-5,TRBV3-1/TRBV3-2
CASSLGNPQETQYF,TRBJ2-5,TRBV6-5
CASTPTSGSTDTQYF,TRBJ2-3,TRBV3-1/TRBV3-2
CASSEYEGRPQHF,TRBJ1-5,TRBV2
CASSFTSGGNQETQYF,TRBJ2-5,TRBV7-8
CAWRRNEQFF,TRBJ2-1,TRBV30
CASESRGYGNTIYF,TRBJ1-3,TRBV5-6
CATSRQRNTEAFF,TRBJ1-1,TRBV15
CASSSPGQKIEAFF,TRBJ1-1,TRBV5-1
CASSSRTDTEAFF,TRBJ1-1,TRBV7-7
CASRPRLGGYTF,TRBJ1-2,TRBV2
CASSMRGQGPYTEAFF,TRBJ1-1,TRBV19
CASSIRDTTWDYNEQFF,TRBJ2-1,TRBV7-2
CASSYYGFISYNEQFF,TRBJ2-1,TRBV6-5
CATSRVQGKKLFF,TRBJ1-4,TRBV15
CASSRDTDRDTQYF,TRBJ2-3,TRBV6-2/TRBV6-3
CASSELGGGRTDTQYF,TRBJ2-3,TRBV6-1
CASSLAATGAWETQYF,TRBJ2-5,TRBV7-9
CASSLRDRGNEQFF,TRBJ2-1,TRBV5-1
CASSLFPSGGNNEQFF,TRBJ2-1,TRBV7-9
CASILGQGLVGYTF,TRBJ1-2,TRBV7-2
CASSLELAGGVDTQYF,TRBJ2-3,TRBV7-2
CASSVGAAGAFTGNTIYF,TRBJ1-3,TRBV9
CASSSDPEGGYTF,TRBJ1-2,TRBV6-5
CASSLGETGRFF,TRBJ2-1,TRBV12-3/TRBV12-4
CASSLGQIHTDTQYF,TRBJ2-3,TRBV28
CASSPSPGGANVLTF,TRBJ2-6,TRBV7-2
CASSQEGGQGGPLHF,TRBJ1-6,TRBV4-3
CASSLGTGNEQFF,TRBJ2-1,TRBV5-4
CASSMTGVPDTQYF,TRBJ2-3,TRBV5-1
CASSYTRTGGSYGYTF,TRBJ1-2,TRBV6-5
CASSSRGAGGYTF,TRBJ1-2,TRBV3-1/TRBV3-2